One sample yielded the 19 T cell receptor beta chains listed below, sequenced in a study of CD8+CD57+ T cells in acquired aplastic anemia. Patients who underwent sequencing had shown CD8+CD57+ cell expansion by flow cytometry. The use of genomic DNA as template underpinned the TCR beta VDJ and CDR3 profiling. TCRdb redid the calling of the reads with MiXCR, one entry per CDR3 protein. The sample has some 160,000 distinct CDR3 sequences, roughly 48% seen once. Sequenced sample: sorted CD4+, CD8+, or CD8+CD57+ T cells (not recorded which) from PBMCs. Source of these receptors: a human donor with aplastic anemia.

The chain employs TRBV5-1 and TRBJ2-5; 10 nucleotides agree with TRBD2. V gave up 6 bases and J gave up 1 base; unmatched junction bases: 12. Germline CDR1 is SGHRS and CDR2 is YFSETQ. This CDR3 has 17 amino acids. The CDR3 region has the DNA TGCGCCAGCACCGCTAGCGGGGGTAACGTTTTCCAAGAGACCCAGTACTTC. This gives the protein CASTASGGNVFQETQYF.

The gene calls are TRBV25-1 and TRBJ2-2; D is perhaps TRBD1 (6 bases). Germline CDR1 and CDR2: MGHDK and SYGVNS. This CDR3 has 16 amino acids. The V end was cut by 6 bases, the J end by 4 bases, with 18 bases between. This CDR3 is CASRPQQGIGTGELFF. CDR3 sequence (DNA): TGTGCCAGCAGGCCTCAACAGGGCATTGGCACCGGGGAGCTGTTTTTT.

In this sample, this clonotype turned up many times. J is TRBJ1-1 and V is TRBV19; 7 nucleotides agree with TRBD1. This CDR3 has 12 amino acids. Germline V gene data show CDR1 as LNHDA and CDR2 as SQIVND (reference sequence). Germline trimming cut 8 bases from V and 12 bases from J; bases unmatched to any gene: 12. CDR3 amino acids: CASPNRQGSTFF. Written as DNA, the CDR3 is TGTGCCAGTCCGAATCGACAGGGTTCAACTTTCTTT.

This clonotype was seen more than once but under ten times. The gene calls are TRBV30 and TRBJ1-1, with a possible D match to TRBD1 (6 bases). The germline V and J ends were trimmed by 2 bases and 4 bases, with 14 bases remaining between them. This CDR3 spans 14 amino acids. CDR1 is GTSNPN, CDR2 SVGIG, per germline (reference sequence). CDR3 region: CAWSIGQFGTEAFF. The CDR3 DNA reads TGTGCCTGGAGTATCGGACAGTTTGGCACTGAAGCTTTCTTT.

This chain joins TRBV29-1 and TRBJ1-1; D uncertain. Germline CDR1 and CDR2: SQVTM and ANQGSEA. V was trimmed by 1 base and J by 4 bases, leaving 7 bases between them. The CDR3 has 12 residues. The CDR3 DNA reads TGCAGCGTTGAAGCTCCAATCACTGAAGCTTTCTTT. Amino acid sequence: CSVEAPITEAFF. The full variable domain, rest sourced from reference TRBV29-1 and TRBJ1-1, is SAVISQKPSRDICQRGTSLTIQCQVDSQVTMMFWYRQQPGQSLTLIATANQGSEATYESGFVIDKFPISRPNLTFSTLTVSNMSPEDSSIYLCSVEAPITEAFFGQGTRLTVV.

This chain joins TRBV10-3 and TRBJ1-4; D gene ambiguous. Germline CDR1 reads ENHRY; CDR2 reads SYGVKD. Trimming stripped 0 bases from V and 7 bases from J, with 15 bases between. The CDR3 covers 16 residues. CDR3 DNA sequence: TGTGCCATCAGTGAGTCGGGGAGCCCAGTTAGTGAAAAACTGTTTTTT. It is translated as CAISESGSPVSEKLFF.

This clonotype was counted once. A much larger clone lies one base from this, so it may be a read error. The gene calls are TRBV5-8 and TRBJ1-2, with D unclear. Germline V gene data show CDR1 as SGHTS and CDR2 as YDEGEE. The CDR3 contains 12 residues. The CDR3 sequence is CTSSFQFEGYTF. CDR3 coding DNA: TGTACCAGCAGCTTCCAGTTCGAGGGCTACACCTTC.

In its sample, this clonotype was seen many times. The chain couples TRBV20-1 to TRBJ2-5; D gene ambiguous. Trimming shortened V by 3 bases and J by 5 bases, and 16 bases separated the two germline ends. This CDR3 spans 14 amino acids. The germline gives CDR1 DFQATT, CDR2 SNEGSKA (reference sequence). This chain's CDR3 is CSARSRMGMETQYF. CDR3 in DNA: TGCAGTGCTAGGTCGCGGATGGGTATGGAGACCCAGTACTTC.

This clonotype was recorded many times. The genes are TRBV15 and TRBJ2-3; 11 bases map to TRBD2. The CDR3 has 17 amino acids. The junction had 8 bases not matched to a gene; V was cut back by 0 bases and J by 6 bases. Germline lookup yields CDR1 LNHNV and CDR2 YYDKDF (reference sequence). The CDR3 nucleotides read TGTGCCACCAGCAGAGATCGTGGTAGCGGGAGGGCGGATACGCAGTATTTT. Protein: CATSRDRGSGRADTQYF.

In nucleotides, the CDR3 is TGTGCCAGCAAAAGCGGGGTGAACACCGGGGAGCTGTTTTTT. Its translation: CASKSGVNTGELFF. This chain joins TRBV2 and TRBJ2-2, with 7 bases matching TRBD2. V gave up 7 bases and J gave up 1 base; unmatched junction bases: 3. CDR1 and CDR2 (germline): SNHLY, FYNNEI. The CDR3 is 14 amino acids.

CDR3 sequence reads: CAWRTPSSGGEQYF. DNA for the CDR3: TGTGCCTGGAGGACCCCCAGTTCGGGGGGCGAGCAGTACTTC. The V gene is TRBV30, the J gene TRBJ2-7, with TRBD2 identical over 7 bases. This CDR3 comprises 14 residues. Germline values: CDR1 GTSNPN, CDR2 SVGIG (reference sequence). The V and J ends lost 3 bases and 6 bases, in that order; junction bases with no gene match: 11.

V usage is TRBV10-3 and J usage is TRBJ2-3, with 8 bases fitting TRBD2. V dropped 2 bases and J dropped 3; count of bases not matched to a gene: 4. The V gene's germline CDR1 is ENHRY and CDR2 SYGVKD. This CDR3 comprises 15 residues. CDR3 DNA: TGTGCCATCAGTGAGGCGGGGGGCGGTACAGATACGCAGTATTTT. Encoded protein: CAISEAGGGTDTQYF.

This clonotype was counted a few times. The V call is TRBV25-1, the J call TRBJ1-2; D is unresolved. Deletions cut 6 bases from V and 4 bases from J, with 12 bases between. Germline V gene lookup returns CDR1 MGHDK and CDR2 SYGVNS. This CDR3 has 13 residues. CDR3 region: CASSRLGFYGYTF. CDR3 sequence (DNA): TGTGCCAGCAGCCGACTGGGGTTCTATGGCTACACCTTC.

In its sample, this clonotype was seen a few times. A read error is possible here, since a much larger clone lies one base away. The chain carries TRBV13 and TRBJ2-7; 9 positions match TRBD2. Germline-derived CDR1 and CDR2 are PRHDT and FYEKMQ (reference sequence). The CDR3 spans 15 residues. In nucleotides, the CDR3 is TGTGCCAGCAGCTCGCGGGTAGCGGGAGCCCAAGAGCAGCACTTC. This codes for CASSSRVAGAQEQHF.

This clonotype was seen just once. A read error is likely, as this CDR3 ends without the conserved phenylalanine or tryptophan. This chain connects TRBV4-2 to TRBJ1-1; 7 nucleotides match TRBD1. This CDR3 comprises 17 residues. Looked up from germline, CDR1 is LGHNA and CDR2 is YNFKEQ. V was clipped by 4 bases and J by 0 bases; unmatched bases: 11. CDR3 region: CASSPRGDSLMNTEAFS. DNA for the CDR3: TGTGCCAGCAGCCCCCGAGGGGACAGCTTAATGAACACTGAAGCTTTCTCT.

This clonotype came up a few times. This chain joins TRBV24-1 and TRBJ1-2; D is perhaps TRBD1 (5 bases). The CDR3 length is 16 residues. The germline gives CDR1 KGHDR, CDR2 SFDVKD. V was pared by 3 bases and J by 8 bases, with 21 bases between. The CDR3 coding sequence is TGTGCCACCAGTGATGCCTCGGCAGGGCCCAGGGACGGCTACACCTTC. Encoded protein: CATSDASAGPRDGYTF.

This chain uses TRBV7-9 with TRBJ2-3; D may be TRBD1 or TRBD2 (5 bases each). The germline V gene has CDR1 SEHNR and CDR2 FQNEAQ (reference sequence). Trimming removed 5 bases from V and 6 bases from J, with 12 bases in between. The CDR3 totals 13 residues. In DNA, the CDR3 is TGTGCCAGCAGCGACCGGGACCAGGATACGCAGTATTTT. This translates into CASSDRDQDTQYF.

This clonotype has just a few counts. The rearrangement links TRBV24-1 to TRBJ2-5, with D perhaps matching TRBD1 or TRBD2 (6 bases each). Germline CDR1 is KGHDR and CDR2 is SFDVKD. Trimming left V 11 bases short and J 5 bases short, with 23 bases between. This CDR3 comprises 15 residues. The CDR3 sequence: CASSPEGGAWETQYF. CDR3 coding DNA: TGTGCCAGCTCACCAGAGGGGGGCGCTTGGGAGACCCAGTACTTC.

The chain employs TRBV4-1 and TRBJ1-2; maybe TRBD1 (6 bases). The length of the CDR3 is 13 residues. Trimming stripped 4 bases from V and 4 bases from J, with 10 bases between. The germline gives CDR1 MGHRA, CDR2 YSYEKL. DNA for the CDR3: TGCGCCAGCAGCCCCCAGGACAGCTATGGCTACACCTTC. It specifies CASSPQDSYGYTF.